Listed here are 24 T cell receptor beta chains from one sample, sequenced in a study of T cells in Graves' hyperthyroidism and ophthalmopathy. RNA transcripts gave rise to amplified TCR beta CDR3 regions. The HTBI set primed first-round TCR CDR3 RT-PCR. TCRdb re-analysed the multiplex PCR reads in MiXCR, keeping a single row per CDR3 protein. The repertoire consists of roughly 750,000 distinct CDR3 sequences, with approximately 16% occurring once and the leading ten covering under 8.5%. Input material: blood. These receptor sequences come from a man aged 18 to 30 with Graves' hyperthyroidism.

This clonotype has at least ten counts. The chain has TRBV2 and TRBJ1-4, with D possibly TRBD1 on 6 matching bases. Germline lookup yields CDR1 SNHLY and CDR2 FYNNEI. Trimming pared 9 bases from V and 7 bases from J, leaving 15 bases between. The CDR3 is made up of 13 amino acids. The CDR3 region has the DNA TGTGCCAGTAGGACAGCGTCGGGTGAAAAACTGTTTTTT. It translates to CASRTASGEKLFF.

This clonotype was detected only a few times. This sequence joins TRBV6-1 and TRBJ2-5, with 7 bases identical to TRBD1. The CDR3 sequence is 15 residues long. J was trimmed by 5 bases and V by 6 bases; bases with no gene match: 12. Per the germline V gene, CDR1 is MNHNS and CDR2 is SASEGT. This CDR3 reads CASRDLDRDAETQYF. The DNA for the CDR3 is TGTGCCAGCAGAGACCTCGACAGGGATGCGGAGACCCAGTACTTC.

This chain links TRBV28 with TRBJ2-7; 8 nucleotides match TRBD1. Germline values: CDR1 MDHEN, CDR2 SYDVKM. The CDR3 contains 15 residues. Trimming removed 4 bases from V and 0 bases from J; junction bases left unmatched: 5. The CDR3 DNA reads TGTGCCAGCAGTTCCAGGGGGCTCCTCTCCTACGAGCAGTACTTC. Its protein product is CASSSRGLLSYEQYF.

This clonotype has just a few counts. The chain has TRBV6-6 and TRBJ2-2; 7 nucleotides agree with TRBD1. Unmatched junction bases numbered 3, after V lost 2 bases and J lost 0 bases. The CDR3 has 16 amino acids. Germline values: CDR1 MNHNY, CDR2 SVGAGI (reference sequence). CDR3 bases: TGTGCCAGCAGTTACAAGACAGGGACGAACACCGGGGAGCTGTTTTTT. Its translation is CASSYKTGTNTGELFF.

This clonotype was recorded at least ten times. The chain recombines TRBV2 with TRBJ2-3, with D possibly TRBD1 on 5 matching bases. This CDR3 is built from 15 residues. Deletions cut 1 base from V and 3 bases from J, with 11 bases between. Germline-derived CDR1 and CDR2 are SNHLY and FYNNEI. CDR3 DNA: TGTGCCAGCAGTGAAGAGGAAAGGGGTACAGATACGCAGTATTTT. This gives the protein CASSEEERGTDTQYF.

This clonotype was counted at least ten times. The chain is built from TRBV20-1 and TRBJ2-7, with a weak D call TRBD2 (5 bases). Germline values: CDR1 DFQATT, CDR2 SNEGSKA (reference sequence). V gave up 0 bases and J gave up 0 bases, with 15 bases separating them. This CDR3 has 16 residues. DNA of the CDR3: TGCAGTGCTAGAGAGACCCTCGAGCGGAGCTCCTACGAGCAGTACTTC. Its translation: CSARETLERSSYEQYF.

The sample holds a few counts of this clonotype. The rearrangement joins TRBV20-1 to TRBJ2-1; 9 bases fit TRBD1. The germline V gene has CDR1 DFQATT and CDR2 SNEGSKA (reference sequence). V was pared by 3 bases and J by 6 bases, with 12 bases of the junction left unmatched. The CDR3 runs 16 residues. The CDR3 DNA reads as TGCAGTGCTAGCTCAAGACCGGACAGGGGATTCAATGAGCAGTTCTTC. Protein sequence: CSASSRPDRGFNEQFF.

This chain connects TRBV7-9 to TRBJ2-1; D is unclear. This CDR3 has 12 residues. V was cut by 4 bases and J by 5 bases, with 6 bases left in between. The V gene's germline CDR1 is SEHNR and CDR2 FQNEAQ (reference sequence). CDR3 loop: CASSSANNEQFF. DNA for the CDR3: TGTGCCAGCAGCTCGGCCAACAATGAGCAGTTCTTC.

The chain couples TRBV28 to TRBJ2-3; D remains ambiguous. Trimming took off 6 bases at V and 2 bases at J, with 12 bases between the two ends. The CDR3 length is 14 residues. In germline, CDR1 is MDHEN, CDR2 SYDVKM. The CDR3 region is CASSPLSPTDTQYF. The CDR3 region has the DNA TGTGCCAGCAGCCCCCTTAGCCCCACAGATACGCAGTATTTT.

V and J are TRBV15 and TRBJ2-1; D gene unclear. V gave up 0 bases and J gave up 9 bases, with 9 bases separating them. Per the germline V gene, CDR1 is LNHNV and CDR2 is YYDKDF (reference sequence). The CDR3 runs 13 residues. The CDR3 sequence: CATSRDLVGEQFF. The CDR3 bases are TGTGCCACCAGCAGAGATCTCGTCGGTGAGCAGTTCTTC.

Comments on this clonotype: A much larger clone sits a single nucleotide away, making a read error possible. The chain has TRBV5-1 and TRBJ1-1; D might be TRBD1 (6 bases). The CDR3 has 15 amino acids. Germline V gives CDR1 SGHRS, CDR2 YFSETQ. DNA for the CDR3: TGCGCCAGCAGCTTGTCGATGGGGGCGAACACTGAAACTTTCTTT. This translates into CASSLSMGANTETFF.

This clonotype has a handful of counts. This rearrangement joins TRBV7-9 to TRBJ2-2; 8 positions agree with TRBD1. CDR1 is SEHNR and CDR2 is FQNEAQ in the germline V gene (reference sequence). V lost 5 bases and J lost 4; bases outside the gene matches: 6. The CDR3 contains 15 residues. The DNA of the CDR3 is TGTGCCAGCAGCCCTCCGACAGGGGCCACCGGGGAGCTGTTTTTT. It is translated as CASSPPTGATGELFF.

This clonotype has more than one count but fewer than ten. The chain links TRBV6-1 to TRBJ1-1; D ambiguous. The length of the CDR3 is 15 residues. CDR1 is MNHNS and CDR2 is SASEGT in the germline V gene. The ends were cut back, 6 bases at V and 1 base at J, with 15 bases in the middle. CDR3 sequence reads: CASSQTTEQNTEAFF. CDR3 nucleotide sequence: TGTGCCAGCAGCCAGACAACAGAGCAGAACACTGAAGCTTTCTTT.

This clonotype has only a few counts. The junction does not match germline at one end; this may be a read error. The chain has TRBV18 and TRBJ1-6, with 7 bases that match TRBD1. Looked up from germline, CDR1 is KGHSH and CDR2 is LQKENI. This CDR3 has 15 amino acids. CDR3 nucleotide sequence: TGTGCCGGCTCACCCGAGCCAGGGGGAAATTCACCCCTCCACTTT. Amino acids: CAGSPEPGGNSPLHF.

This clonotype came up many times. The chain joins TRBV2 to TRBJ2-3; 14 bases fit TRBD2. The V gene's germline CDR1 is SNHLY and CDR2 FYNNEI. CDR3 size: 16 residues. V dropped 9 bases and J dropped 1; count of bases not matched to a gene: 6. CDR3 amino acids: CARTGLAGGGTDTQYF. DNA for the CDR3: TGTGCCAGAACCGGACTAGCGGGAGGCGGCACAGATACGCAGTATTTT.

In its sample, this clonotype was seen a few times. The chain uses TRBV20-1 and TRBJ2-1; 14 bases are shared with TRBD2. The length of the CDR3 is 13 residues. The germline V gene has CDR1 DFQATT and CDR2 SNEGSKA (reference sequence). V was pared by 8 bases and J by 10 bases, with 7 bases of the junction left unmatched. Here the CDR3 DNA reads TGCAGTTATGGGACTAGCGGGAGTGGGGAGCAGTTCTTC. Translation: CSYGTSGSGEQFF.

This clonotype was counted ten times or more. The genes are TRBV29-1 and TRBJ2-5; tentative D call: TRBD2 (6 bases). The CDR3 is 14 amino acids. The V end lost 6 bases, the J end lost 4 bases, and 18 bases lay between the germline ends. The germline V gene encodes CDR1 SQVTM and CDR2 ANQGSEA. The CDR3 reads CSVGSMIASETQYF. The CDR3 DNA reads as TGCAGCGTCGGGAGCATGATAGCTTCAGAGACCCAGTACTTC. Full variable domain (rest looked up from reference TRBV29-1 and TRBJ2-5): SAVISQKPSRDICQRGTSLTIQCQVDSQVTMMFWYRQQPGQSLTLIATANQGSEATYESGFVIDKFPISRPNLTFSTLTVSNMSPEDSSIYLCSVGSMIASETQYFGPGTRLLVL.

This clonotype was seen only a few times. The V call is TRBV27, the J call TRBJ2-1; 10 positions match TRBD2. V trimming: 5 bases; J trimming: 0 bases; junction bases outside the gene matches: 7. The V gene's germline CDR1 is MNHEY and CDR2 SMNVEV (reference sequence). This CDR3 is built from 17 residues. The DNA of the CDR3 is TGTGCCAGCAGTCGACGGACTAGCGGTAACTCCTACAATGAGCAGTTCTTC. It yields the protein CASSRRTSGNSYNEQFF.

The V and J genes are TRBV25-1 and TRBJ2-7; 7 bases fit TRBD2. Germline assignment: CDR1 MGHDK and CDR2 SYGVNS. Trimming removed 4 bases from V and 0 bases from J; junction bases left unmatched: 6. There are 15 residues in the CDR3. Here the CDR3 reads CASSASSGVSYEQYF. In DNA form, the CDR3 reads TGTGCCAGCAGTGCCTCTAGCGGTGTCTCCTACGAGCAGTACTTC.

The table lists this clonotype with a few counts. The chain links TRBV4-1 to TRBJ2-1, with TRBD1 matching over 9 bases. The CDR3 has 15 residues. In germline, CDR1 is MGHRA, CDR2 YSYEKL. The ends lost 3 bases at V and 3 bases at J; junction bases unmatched: 3. The CDR3 sequence is CASSHRDRDYNEQFF. The CDR3 DNA is TGCGCCAGCAGCCACCGGGACAGGGACTACAATGAGCAGTTCTTC.

The CDR3 DNA reads TGTGCCAGCAGCCCAAGGACTACATACTACGAGCAGTACTTC. It yields the protein CASSPRTTYYEQYF. The gene calls are TRBV7-9 and TRBJ2-7; weak D call: TRBD2 (6 bases). V lost 5 bases and J lost 3, with 14 bases in between. This CDR3 spans 14 amino acids. The germline CDR1 and CDR2 sequences are SEHNR and FQNEAQ (reference sequence).

This clonotype was recorded at least ten times. The rearrangement links TRBV7-2 to TRBJ2-7, with 15 nucleotides matching TRBD2. Germline V gene sequence: CDR1 SGHTA, CDR2 FQGNSA. V was pared by 5 bases and J by 6 bases, with 5 bases of the junction left unmatched. This CDR3 contains 15 residues. CDR3: CASSRTSGRAGEQYF. The CDR3 coding sequence is TGTGCCAGCAGCCGGACTAGCGGGAGGGCCGGCGAGCAGTACTTC.

There are many counts of this clonotype. The V and J genes are TRBV28 and TRBJ2-5, with TRBD1 matching over 7 bases. V lost 2 bases to trimming and J lost 3 bases; unmatched junction nucleotides: 3. Germline V gene sequence: CDR1 MDHEN, CDR2 SYDVKM. This CDR3 comprises 14 residues. CDR3 region: CASSLRDSEETQYF. As DNA, the CDR3 is TGTGCCAGCAGTTTAAGGGACAGTGAAGAGACCCAGTACTTC.

This clonotype turned up a few times. This chain uses TRBV4-1 with TRBJ2-1; D is perhaps TRBD2 (6 bases). CDR1 and CDR2 from the germline V gene are MGHRA and YSYEKL. There are 14 residues in the CDR3. V was trimmed by 1 base and J by 8 bases, leaving 12 bases between them. This CDR3 is CASSQVGRGHEQFF. Here the CDR3 DNA reads TGCGCCAGCAGCCAAGTCGGGAGAGGGCATGAGCAGTTCTTC.